This T cell receptor beta chain comes out of a study of T-cell reconstitution after alpha-beta-depleted transplantation in children. The CDR3 covers 14 residues. Trimming shortened V by 2 bases and J by 5 bases, and 10 bases separated the two germline ends. Unique molecular identifiers were used in preparing the TCRbeta library. TCRdb reprocessed the PCR reads with MiXCR, giving one entry per CDR3 protein. The sample yields more than 200,000 distinct CDR3 sequences, 8.4% seen once. This clonotype occurred a few times. The starting material was PBMCs, mostly from graft donor cells, obtained 360 days after TCRalphabeta/CD19-depleted stem cell transplant. The chain has TRBV12-3 or TRBV12-4 and TRBJ1-5; D remains unclear. This clonotype was obtained from a male patient aged 2-10 years who had a stem cell transplant for acute myeloid leukemia, so the T cells may come from the graft donor. CDR3 sequence: CASSLKVRDQPQHF. The DNA for the CDR3 is TGTGCCAGCAGTTTAAAGGTTCGCGATCAGCCCCAGCATTTT.